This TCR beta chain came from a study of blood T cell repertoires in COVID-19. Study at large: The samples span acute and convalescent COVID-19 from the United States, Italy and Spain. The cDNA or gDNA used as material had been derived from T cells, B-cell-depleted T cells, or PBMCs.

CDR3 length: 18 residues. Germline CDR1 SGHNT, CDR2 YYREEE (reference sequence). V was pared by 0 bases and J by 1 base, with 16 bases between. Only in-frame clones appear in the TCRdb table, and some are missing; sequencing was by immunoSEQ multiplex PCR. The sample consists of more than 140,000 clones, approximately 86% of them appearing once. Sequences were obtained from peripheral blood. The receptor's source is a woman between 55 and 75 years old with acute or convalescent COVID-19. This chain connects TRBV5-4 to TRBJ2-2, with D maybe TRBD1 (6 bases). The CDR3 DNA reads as TGTGCCAGCAGCTTGGATGGTTTGGGGGCGCTGAACACCGGGGAGCTGTTTTTT. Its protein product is CASSLDGLGALNTGELFF.